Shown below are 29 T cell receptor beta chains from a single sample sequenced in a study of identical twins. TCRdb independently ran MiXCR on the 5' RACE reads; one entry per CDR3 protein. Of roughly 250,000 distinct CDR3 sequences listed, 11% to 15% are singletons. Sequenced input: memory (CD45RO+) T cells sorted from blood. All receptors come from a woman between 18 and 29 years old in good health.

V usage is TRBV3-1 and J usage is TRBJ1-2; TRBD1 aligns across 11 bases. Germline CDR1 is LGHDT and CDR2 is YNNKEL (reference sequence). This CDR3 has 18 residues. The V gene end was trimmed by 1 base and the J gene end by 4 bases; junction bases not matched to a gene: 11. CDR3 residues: CASSQVGAGTGGGYGYTF. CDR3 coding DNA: TGTGCCAGCAGCCAAGTTGGGGCAGGGACAGGGGGAGGCTATGGCTACACCTTC.

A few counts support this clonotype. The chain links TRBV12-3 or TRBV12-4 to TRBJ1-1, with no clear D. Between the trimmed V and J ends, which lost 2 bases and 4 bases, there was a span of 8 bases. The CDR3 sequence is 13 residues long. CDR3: CASSLIGSTEAFF. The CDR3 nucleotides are TGTGCCAGCAGTTTAATAGGGAGCACTGAAGCTTTCTTT.

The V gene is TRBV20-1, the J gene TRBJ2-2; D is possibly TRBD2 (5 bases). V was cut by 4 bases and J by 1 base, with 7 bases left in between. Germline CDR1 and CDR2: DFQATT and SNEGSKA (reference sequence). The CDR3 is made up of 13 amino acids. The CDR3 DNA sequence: TGCAGTGCTATAACTAGGAACACCGGGGAGCTGTTTTTT. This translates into CSAITRNTGELFF.

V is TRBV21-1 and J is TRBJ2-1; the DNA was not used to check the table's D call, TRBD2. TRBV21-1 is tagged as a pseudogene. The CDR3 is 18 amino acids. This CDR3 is CASSKGMVAGGWFGEQFF. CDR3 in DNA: TGTGCCAGCAGCAAAGGGATGGTAGCGGGGGGATGGTTTGGAGAGCAGTTCTTC.

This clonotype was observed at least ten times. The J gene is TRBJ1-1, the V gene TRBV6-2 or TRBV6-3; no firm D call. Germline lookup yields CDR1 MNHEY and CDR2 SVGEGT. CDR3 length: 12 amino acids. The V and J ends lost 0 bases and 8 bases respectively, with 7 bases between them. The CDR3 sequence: CASSYSRREAFF. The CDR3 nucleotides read TGTGCCAGCAGTTACTCGAGGAGGGAAGCTTTCTTT.

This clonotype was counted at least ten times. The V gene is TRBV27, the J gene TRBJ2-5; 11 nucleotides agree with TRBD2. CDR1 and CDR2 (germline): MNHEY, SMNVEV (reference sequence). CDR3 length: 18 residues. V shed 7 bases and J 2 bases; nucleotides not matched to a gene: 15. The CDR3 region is CASKVVASGGFVQETQYF. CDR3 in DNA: TGTGCCAGCAAAGTAGTGGCTAGCGGGGGGTTCGTACAAGAGACCCAGTACTTC.

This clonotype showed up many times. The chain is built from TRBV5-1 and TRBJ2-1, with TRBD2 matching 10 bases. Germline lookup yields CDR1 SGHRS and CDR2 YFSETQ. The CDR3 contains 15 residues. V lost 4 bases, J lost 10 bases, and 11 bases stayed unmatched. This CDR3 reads CASSPDSGGTWEQFF. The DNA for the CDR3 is TGCGCCAGCAGCCCAGATAGCGGGGGGACTTGGGAGCAGTTCTTC.

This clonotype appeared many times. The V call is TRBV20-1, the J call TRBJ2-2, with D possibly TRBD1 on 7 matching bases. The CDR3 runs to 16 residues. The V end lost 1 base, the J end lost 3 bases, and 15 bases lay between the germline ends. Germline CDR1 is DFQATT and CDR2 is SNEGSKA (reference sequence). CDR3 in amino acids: CSARGLEGAYTGELFF. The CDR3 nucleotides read TGCAGTGCTAGAGGGTTGGAGGGGGCGTACACCGGGGAGCTGTTTTTT.

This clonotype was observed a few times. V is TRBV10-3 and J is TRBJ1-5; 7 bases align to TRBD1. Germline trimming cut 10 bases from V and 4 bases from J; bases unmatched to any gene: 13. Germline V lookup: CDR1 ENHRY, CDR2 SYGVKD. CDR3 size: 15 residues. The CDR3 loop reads CATTQGQASNQPQHF. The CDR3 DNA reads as TGTGCCACCACACAAGGACAGGCTTCAAATCAGCCCCAGCATTTT.

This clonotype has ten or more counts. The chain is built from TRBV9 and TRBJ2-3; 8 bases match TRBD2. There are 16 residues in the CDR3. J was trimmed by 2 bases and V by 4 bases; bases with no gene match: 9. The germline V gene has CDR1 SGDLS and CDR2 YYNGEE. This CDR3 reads CASSPRGRGDTDTQYF. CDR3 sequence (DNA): TGTGCCAGCAGCCCCCGTGGGCGGGGGGACACAGATACGCAGTATTTT.

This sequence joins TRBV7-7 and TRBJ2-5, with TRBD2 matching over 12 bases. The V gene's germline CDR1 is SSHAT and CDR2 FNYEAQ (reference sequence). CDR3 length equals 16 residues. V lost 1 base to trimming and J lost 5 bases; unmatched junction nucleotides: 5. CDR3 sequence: CASSLGLAGGKETQYF. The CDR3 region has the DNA TGTGCCAGCAGCTTAGGTCTAGCGGGAGGGAAGGAGACCCAGTACTTC.

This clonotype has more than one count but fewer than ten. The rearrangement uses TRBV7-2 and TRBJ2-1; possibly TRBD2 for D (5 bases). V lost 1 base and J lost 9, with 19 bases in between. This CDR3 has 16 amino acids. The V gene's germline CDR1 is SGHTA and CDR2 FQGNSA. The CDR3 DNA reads TGTGCCAGCAGCTTAGGGACTCCCACGGCGGAAAGTGAGCAGTTCTTC. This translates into CASSLGTPTAESEQFF.

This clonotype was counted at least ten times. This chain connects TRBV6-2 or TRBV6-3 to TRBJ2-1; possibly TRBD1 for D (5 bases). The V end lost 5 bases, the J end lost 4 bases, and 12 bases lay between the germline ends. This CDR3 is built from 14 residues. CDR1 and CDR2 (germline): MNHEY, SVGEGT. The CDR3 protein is CASSLGNRYNEQFF. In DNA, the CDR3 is TGTGCCAGCAGTCTCGGTAACAGGTACAATGAGCAGTTCTTC.

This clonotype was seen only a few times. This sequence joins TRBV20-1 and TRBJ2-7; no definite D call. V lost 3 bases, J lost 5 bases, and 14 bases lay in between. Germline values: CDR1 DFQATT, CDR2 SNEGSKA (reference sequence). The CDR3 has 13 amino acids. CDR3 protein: CSARPEGFHEQYF. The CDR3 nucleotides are TGCAGTGCTAGGCCGGAAGGGTTCCACGAGCAGTACTTC.

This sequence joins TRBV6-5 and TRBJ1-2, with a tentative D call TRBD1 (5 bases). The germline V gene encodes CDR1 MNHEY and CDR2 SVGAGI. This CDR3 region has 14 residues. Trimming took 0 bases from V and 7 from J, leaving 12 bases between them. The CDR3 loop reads CASSYSEGIGGYTF. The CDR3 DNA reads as TGTGCCAGCAGTTACTCGGAGGGGATCGGTGGCTACACCTTC.

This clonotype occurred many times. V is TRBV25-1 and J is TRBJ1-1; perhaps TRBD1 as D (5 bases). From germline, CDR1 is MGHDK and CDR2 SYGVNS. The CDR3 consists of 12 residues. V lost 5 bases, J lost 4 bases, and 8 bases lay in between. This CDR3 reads CASSPGPTEAFF. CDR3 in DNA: TGTGCCAGCAGTCCAGGGCCCACTGAAGCTTTCTTT.

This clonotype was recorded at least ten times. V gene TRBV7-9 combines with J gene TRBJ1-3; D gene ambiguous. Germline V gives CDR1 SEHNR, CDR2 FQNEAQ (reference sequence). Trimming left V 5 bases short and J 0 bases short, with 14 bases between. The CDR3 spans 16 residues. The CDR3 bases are TGTGCCAGCAGCCAAATGGCATCCAGCTCTGGAAACACCATATATTTT. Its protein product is CASSQMASSSGNTIYF.

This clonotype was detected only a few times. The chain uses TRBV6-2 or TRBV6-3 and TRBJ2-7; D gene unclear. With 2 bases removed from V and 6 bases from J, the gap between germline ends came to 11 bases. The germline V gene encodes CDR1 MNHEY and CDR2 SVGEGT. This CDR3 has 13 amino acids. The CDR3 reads CASSYADASEQYF. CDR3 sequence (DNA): TGTGCCAGCAGTTACGCGGACGCGTCCGAGCAGTACTTC.

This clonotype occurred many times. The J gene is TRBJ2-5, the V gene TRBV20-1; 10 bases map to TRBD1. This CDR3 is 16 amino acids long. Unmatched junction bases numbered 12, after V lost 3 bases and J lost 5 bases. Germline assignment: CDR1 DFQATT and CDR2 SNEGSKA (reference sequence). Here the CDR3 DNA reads TGCAGTGCTAGTGGAACCGGGACAGGGGTGTGGGAGACCCAGTACTTC. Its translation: CSASGTGTGVWETQYF.

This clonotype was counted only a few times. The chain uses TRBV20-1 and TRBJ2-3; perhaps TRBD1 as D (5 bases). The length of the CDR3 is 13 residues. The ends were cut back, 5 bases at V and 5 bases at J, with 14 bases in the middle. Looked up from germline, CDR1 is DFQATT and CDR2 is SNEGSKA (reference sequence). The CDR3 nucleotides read TGCAGTGCTCGCGAACATCAGGGAGATACGCAGTATTTT. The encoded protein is CSAREHQGDTQYF.

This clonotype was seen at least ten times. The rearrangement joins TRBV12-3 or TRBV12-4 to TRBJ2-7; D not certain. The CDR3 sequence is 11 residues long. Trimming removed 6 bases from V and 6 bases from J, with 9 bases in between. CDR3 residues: CASSFSGEQYF. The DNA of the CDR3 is TGTGCCAGCAGCTTCTCGGGCGAGCAGTACTTC.

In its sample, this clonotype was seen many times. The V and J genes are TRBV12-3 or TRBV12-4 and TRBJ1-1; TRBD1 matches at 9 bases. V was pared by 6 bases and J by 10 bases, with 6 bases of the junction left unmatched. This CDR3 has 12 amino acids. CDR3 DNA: TGTGCCAGCAGCCCCGGGACAGGGAGAGCTTTCTTT. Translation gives CASSPGTGRAFF.

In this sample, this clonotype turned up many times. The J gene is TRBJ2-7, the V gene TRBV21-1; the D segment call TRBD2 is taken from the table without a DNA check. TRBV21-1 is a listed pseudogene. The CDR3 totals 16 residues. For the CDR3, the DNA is TGTGCCAGCAGCATGCCCGGGACTAGCGTAACCTACGAGCAGTACTTC. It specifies CASSMPGTSVTYEQYF.

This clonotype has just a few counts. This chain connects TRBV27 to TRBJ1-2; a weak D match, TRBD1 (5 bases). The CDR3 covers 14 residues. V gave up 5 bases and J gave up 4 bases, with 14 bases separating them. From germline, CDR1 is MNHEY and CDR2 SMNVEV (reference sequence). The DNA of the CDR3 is TGTGCCAGCAGTCCGCCAGGGTCTAGCTATGGCTACACCTTC. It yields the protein CASSPPGSSYGYTF.

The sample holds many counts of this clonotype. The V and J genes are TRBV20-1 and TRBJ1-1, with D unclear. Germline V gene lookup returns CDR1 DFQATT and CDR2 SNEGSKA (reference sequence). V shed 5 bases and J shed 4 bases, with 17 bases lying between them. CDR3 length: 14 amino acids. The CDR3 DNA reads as TGCAGTGCTCATCGGGGAGCGTTGGGCACTGAAGCTTTCTTT. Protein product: CSAHRGALGTEAFF.

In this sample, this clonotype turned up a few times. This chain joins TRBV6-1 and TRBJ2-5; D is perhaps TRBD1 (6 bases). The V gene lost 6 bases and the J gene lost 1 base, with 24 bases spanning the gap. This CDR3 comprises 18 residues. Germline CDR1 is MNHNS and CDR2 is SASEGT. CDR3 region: CASRQIYRDGVSQETQYF. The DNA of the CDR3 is TGTGCCAGCAGGCAAATTTACAGGGATGGGGTGAGCCAAGAGACCCAGTACTTC.

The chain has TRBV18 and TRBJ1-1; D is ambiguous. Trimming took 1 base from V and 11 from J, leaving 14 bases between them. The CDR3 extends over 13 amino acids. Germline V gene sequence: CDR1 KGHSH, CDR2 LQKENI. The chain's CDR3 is CASSPLGSGPAFF. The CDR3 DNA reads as TGTGCCAGCTCACCACTTGGGAGCGGACCCGCTTTCTTT.

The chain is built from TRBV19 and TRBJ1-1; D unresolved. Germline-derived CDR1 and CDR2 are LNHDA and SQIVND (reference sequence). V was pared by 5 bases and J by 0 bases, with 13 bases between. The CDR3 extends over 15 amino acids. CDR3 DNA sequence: TGTGCCAGTAGTTTCCCTTCCTCTTTGAACACTGAAGCTTTCTTT. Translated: CASSFPSSLNTEAFF. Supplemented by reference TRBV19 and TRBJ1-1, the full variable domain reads DGGITQSPKYLFRKEGQNVTLSCEQNLNHDAMYWYRQDPGQGLRLIYYSQIVNDFQKGDIAEGYSVSREKKESFPLTVTSAQKNPTAFYLCASSFPSSLNTEAFFGQGTRLTVV.

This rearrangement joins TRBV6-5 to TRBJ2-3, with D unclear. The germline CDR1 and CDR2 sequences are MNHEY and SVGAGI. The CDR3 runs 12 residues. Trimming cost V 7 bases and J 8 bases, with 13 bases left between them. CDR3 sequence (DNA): TGTGCCAGCACCTCGGCGGCGGCTACGCAGTATTTT. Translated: CASTSAAATQYF.